This entry describes one T cell receptor (beta chain). Using RNA transcripts, the TCR beta CDR3 regions were amplified. Scientists carried out first-round RT-PCR using HTBI primers and then a second-round multiplex PCR. TCRdb reprocessed the multiplex PCR reads with MiXCR, giving one entry per CDR3 protein. The data contain roughly 410,000 distinct CDR3 sequences, about 16% of them singletons. Researchers turned away patients with other autoimmune diseases, uncontrolled infections, pregnancy or lactation. This specimen comes from a study of Graves' ophthalmopathy and Graves' hyperthyroidism. The CDR3 consists of 14 residues. The ends lost 5 bases at V and 3 bases at J; junction bases unmatched: 6. Per germline, CDR1 MNHEY and CDR2 SVGEGT.

This receptor was identified in a woman aged 18-30 years with stable Graves' hyperthyroidism. V gene TRBV6-2 or TRBV6-3 combines with J gene TRBJ2-5; 7 bases are a match to TRBD2. Sequenced sample: peripheral blood. The CDR3: CASSPTLAEETQYF. CDR3 nucleotide sequence: TGTGCCAGCAGTCCCACCCTAGCGGAAGAGACCCAGTACTTC.